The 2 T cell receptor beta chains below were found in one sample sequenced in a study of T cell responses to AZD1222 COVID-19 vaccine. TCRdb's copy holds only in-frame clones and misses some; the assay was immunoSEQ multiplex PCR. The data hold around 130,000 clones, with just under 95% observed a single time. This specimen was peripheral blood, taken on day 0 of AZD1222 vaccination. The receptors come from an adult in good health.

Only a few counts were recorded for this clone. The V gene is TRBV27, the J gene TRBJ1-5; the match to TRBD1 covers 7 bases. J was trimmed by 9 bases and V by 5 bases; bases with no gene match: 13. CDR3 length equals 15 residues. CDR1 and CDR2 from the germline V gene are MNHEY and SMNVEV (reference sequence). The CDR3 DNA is TGTGCCAGCAGTCCGGGGACAGCGGGCATGAGGCCCCAGCATTTT. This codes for CASSPGTAGMRPQHF.

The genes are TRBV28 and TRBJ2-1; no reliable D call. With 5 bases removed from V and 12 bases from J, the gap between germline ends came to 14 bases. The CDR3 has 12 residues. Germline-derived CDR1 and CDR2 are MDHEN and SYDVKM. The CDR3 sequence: CASSLDMAGQFF. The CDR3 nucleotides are TGTGCCAGCAGTCTCGACATGGCTGGGCAGTTCTTC.